This T cell receptor beta chain was recovered during a study of OX40 agonist ivuxolimab in advanced cancers. The method was immunoSEQ multiplex PCR; TCRdb's version includes in-frame clones alone and lacks a portion of them. The sample has tens of thousands of clones, roughly 89% seen once. The CDR3 is made up of 15 amino acids. Germline V CDR1 and CDR2: ENHRY, SYGVKD. V shed 2 bases, J shed 9 bases, and the junction held 7 bases outside the gene matches. Source: CD4+ or CD8+ T cells sorted from blood, taken in a trial of the OX40 agonist ivuxolimab. The receptor was isolated from an adult with an advanced solid tumor such as melanoma, head and neck, liver or kidney cancer. V usage is TRBV10-3 and J usage is TRBJ1-6; 7 positions agree with TRBD1. CDR3: CAISEIQGVGSPLHF. For the CDR3, the DNA is TGTGCCATCAGTGAGATTCAGGGGGTCGGTTCACCCCTCCACTTT.